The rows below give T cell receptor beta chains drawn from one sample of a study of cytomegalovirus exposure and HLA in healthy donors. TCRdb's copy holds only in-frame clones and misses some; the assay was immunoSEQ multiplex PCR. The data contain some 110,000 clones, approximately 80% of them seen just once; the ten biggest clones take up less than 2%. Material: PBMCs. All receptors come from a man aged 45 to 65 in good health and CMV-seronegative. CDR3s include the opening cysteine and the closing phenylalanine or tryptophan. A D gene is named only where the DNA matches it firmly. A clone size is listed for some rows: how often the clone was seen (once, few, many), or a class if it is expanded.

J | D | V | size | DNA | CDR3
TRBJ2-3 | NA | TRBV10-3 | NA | TGTGCCATCAGTAGAACGGACACGGGTACATCCACAGATACGCAGTATTTT | CAISRTDTGTSTDTQYF
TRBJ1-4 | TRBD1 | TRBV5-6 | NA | TGTGCCAGCAGCTTGCTAGGGGGCCTTGCAACTAATGAAAAACTGTTTTTT | CASSLLGGLATNEKLFF
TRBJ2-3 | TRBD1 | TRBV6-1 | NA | TGTGCCAGCGGGAGACAGGGAACGATCTTGGATACGCAGTATTTT | CASGRQGTILDTQYF
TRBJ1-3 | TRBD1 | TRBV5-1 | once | TGCGCCAGCAGGGAAGGGGGCCTCGGAAACACCATATATTTT | CASREGGLGNTIYF
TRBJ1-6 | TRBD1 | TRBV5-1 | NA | TGCGCCAGCAGCTCGACAGGGGCAGGTAATTCACCCCTCCACTTT | CASSSTGAGNSPLHF
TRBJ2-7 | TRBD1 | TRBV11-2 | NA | TGTGCCACCGGAGAGACAGGGGATGCCTACGAGCAGTACTTC | CATGETGDAYEQYF
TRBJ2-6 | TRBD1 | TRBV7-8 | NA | TGTGCCAGCAGCCGCCGGACAGGGGGTATTTCTGGGGCCAACGTCCTGACTTTC | CASSRRTGGISGANVLTF
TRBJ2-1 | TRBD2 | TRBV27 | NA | TGTGCCAGCAGTTTACGGACTAGCGGGTCTAATGAGCAGTTCTTC | CASSLRTSGSNEQFF
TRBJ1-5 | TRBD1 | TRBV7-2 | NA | TGTGCCAGCAGCACTGACGGGACAGGGCATCAGCCCCAGCATTTT | CASSTDGTGHQPQHF
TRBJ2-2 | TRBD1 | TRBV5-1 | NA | TGCGCCAGCAGAGGGGTAGGGGGCGACCTTACCGGGGAGCTGTTTTTT | CASRGVGGDLTGELFF
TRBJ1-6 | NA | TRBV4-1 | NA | TGCGCCAGCAGCCTACCATCCTATTCAGGGCCCGGGGGTTCACCCCTCCACTTT | CASSLPSYSGPGGSPLHF
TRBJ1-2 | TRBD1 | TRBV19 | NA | TGTGCCAGTAGTCTACAGGGGAATGGCTACACCTTC | CASSLQGNGYTF
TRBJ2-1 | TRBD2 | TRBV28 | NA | TGTGCCAGCAGCACCCCCAAAGCGGGGGGGCTAGCGTTGCAGTTCTTC | CASSTPKAGGLALQFF